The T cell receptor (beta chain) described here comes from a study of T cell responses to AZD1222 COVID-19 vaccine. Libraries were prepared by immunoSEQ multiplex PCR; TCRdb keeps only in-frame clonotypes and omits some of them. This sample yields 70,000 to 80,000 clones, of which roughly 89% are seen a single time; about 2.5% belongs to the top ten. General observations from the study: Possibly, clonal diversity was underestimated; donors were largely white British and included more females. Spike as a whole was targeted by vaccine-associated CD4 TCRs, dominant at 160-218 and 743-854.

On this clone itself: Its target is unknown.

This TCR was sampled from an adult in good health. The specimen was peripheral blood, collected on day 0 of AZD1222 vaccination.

The CDR3: CASSLPSGTDTQYF. CDR3 bases: TGTGCCAGCAGTTTACCTAGCGGGACAGATACGCAGTATTTT. The chain recombines TRBV28 with TRBJ2-3; TRBD2 aligns across 8 bases. The ends lost 2 bases at V and 3 bases at J; junction bases unmatched: 1. This CDR3 comprises 14 residues. Germline V gene lookup returns CDR1 MDHEN and CDR2 SYDVKM.